A single TCR beta chain is shown here with its context. This sample was taken from a study of blood T cell repertoires in COVID-19. Losses at the gene ends were 3 bases for V and 7 bases for J; bases not matched to a gene: 8. The CDR3 runs to 15 residues. Germline CDR1 reads LGHDT; CDR2 reads YNNKEL (reference sequence). TCRdb keeps only in-frame clones here, not all; method: immunoSEQ multiplex PCR. The sample lists 200,000 to 250,000 clones, 80% to 90% seen once, with over 2.5% in the top ten. The clonotype comes from a man in his fifties who had recovered from COVID-19. This chain connects TRBV3-1 (or the pseudogene TRBV3-2) to TRBJ1-5; 8 bases fit TRBD1. Input material: peripheral blood. CDR3 bases: TGTGCCAGCAGCCATTCCAGGGGGCGAGCGCAGCCCCAGCATTTT. This gives the protein CASSHSRGRAQPQHF.